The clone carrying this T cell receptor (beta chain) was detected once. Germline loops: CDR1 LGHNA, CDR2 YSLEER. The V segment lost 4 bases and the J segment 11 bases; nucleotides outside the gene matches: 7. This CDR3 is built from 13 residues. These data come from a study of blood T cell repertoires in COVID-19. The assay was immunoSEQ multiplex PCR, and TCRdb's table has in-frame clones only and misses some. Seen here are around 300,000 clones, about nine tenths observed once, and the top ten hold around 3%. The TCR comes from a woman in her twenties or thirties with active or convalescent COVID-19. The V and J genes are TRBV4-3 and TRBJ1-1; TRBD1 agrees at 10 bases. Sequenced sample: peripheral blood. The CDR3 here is CASSPTGGEDAFF. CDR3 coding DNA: TGCGCCAGCAGCCCGACAGGGGGCGAGGACGCTTTCTTT.